This T cell receptor (beta chain) was documented in a study of T cell responses to AZD1222 COVID-19 vaccine. Study in general: Analysis merged second doses at about 4 or about 12 weeks. Study findings and constraints: Females outnumbered males among donors, who were mostly white British; clonal diversity was possibly underestimated. Repertoires in all cases were sampled only once the peak T cell response had passed. Of the AZD1222 recipients, only five to seven were seropositive at baseline.

Looked up from germline, CDR1 is MNHEY and CDR2 is SMNVEV (reference sequence). The CDR3 contains 15 residues. V was shortened by 5 bases and J by 7 bases, with 19 bases between the two germline ends. A note on this clone: The antigen is not known.

The assay was immunoSEQ multiplex PCR, and TCRdb's table has in-frame clones only and misses some. The table records 85,000 to 130,000 clones, 90% of them present only once. The receptor was derived from an adult in good health. V is TRBV27 and J is TRBJ2-3; D assignment may be TRBD1 or TRBD2 (6 bases each). The sample was peripheral blood, taken on day 0 of AZD1222 vaccination. In nucleotides, the CDR3 is TGTGCCAGCAGTCCCCGGGAGAGGGGGACCCATACGCAGTATTTT. This translates into CASSPRERGTHTQYF.